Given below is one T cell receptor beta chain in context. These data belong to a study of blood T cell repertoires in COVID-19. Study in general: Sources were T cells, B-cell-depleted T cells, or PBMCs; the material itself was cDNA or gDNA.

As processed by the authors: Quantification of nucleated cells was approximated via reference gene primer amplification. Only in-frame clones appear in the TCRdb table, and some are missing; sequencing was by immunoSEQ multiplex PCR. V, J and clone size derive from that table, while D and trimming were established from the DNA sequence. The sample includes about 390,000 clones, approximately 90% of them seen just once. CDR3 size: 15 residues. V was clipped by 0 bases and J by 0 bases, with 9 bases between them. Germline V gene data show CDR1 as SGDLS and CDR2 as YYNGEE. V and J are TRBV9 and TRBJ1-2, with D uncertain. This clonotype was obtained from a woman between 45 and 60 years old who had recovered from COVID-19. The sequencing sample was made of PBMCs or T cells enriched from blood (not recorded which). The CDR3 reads CASSVGGGSNYGYTF. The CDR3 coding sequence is TGTGCCAGCAGCGTAGGGGGAGGGTCTAACTATGGCTACACCTTC.